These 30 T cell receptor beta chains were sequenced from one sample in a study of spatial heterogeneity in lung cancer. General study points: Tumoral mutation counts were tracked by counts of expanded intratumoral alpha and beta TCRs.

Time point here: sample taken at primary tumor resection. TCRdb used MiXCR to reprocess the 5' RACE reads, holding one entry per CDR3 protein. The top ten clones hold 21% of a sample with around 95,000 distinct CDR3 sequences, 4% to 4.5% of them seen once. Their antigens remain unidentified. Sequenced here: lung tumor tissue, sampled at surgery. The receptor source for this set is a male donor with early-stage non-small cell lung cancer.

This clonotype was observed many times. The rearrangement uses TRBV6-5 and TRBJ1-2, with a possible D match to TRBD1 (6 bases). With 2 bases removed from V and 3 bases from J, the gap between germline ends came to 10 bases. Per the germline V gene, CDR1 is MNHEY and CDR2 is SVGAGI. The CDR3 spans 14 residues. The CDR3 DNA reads TGTGCCAGCAGTTACCGGAGACAGGACTATGGCTACACCTTC. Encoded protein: CASSYRRQDYGYTF.

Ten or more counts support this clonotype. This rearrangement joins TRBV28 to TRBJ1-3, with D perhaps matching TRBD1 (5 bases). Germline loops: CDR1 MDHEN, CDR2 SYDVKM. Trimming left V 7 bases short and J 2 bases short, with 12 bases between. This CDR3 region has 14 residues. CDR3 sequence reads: CASTPWTTGNTIYF. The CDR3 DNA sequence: TGTGCCAGCACCCCGTGGACAACTGGAAACACCATATATTTT.

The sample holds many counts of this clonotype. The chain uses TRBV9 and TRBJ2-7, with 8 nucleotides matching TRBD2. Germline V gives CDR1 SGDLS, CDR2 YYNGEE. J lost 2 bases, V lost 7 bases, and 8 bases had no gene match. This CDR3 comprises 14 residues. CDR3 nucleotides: TGTGCCAGCGGCCCCCAGGGACTAGCCTACGAGCAGTACTTC. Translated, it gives CASGPQGLAYEQYF.

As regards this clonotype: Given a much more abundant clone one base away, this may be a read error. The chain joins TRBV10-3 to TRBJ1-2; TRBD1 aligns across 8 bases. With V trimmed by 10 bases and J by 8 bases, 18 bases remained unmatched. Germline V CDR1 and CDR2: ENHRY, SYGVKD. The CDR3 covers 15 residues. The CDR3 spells CATTGQGDTSMGYTF. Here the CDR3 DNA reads TGTGCCACCACTGGACAGGGAGACACCAGTATGGGCTACACCTTC.

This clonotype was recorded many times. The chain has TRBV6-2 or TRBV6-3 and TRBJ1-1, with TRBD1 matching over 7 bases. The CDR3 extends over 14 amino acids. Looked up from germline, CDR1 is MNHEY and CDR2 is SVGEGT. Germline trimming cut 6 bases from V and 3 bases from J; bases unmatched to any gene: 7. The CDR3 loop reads CASRSTGEDTEAFF. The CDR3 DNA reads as TGTGCCAGCAGAAGCACAGGGGAGGACACTGAAGCTTTCTTT.

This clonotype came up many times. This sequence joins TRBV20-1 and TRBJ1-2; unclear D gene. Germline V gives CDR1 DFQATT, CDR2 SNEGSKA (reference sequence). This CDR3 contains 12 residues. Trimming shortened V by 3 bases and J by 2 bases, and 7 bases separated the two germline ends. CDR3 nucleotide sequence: TGCAGTGCTAGCAACAGCAACTATGGCTACACCTTC. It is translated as CSASNSNYGYTF.

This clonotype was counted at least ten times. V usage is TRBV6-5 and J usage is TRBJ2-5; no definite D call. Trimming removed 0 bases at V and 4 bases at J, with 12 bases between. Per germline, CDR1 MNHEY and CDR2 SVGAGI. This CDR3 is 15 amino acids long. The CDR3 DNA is TGTGCCAGCAGTTACTCGATCTTCTCCCCAGAGACCCAGTACTTC. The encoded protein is CASSYSIFSPETQYF.

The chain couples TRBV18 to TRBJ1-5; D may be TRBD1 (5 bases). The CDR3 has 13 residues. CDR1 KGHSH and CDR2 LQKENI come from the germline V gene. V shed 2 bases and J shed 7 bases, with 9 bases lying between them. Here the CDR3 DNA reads TGTGCCAGCTCACCAGCCCGGGACCAGCCCCAGCATTTT. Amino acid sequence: CASSPARDQPQHF. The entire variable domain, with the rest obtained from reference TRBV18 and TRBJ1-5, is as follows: NAGVMQNPRHLVRRRGQEARLRCSPMKGHSHVYWYRQLPEEGLKFMVYLQKENIIDESGMPKERFSAEFPKEGPSILRIQQVVRGDSAAYFCASSPARDQPQHFGDGTRLSIL.

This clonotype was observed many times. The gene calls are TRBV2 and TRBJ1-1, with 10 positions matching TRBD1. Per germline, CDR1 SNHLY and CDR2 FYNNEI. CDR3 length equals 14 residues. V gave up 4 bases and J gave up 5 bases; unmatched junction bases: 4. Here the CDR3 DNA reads TGTGCCAGCAGTGCCCGGACAGGGGGTACTGAAGCTTTCTTT. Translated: CASSARTGGTEAFF.

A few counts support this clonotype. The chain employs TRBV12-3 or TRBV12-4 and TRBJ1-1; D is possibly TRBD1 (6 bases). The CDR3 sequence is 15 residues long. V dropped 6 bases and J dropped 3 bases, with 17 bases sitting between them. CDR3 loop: CASREDRPYDTEAFF. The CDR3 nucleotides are TGTGCCAGCAGGGAGGACAGACCTTACGACACTGAAGCTTTCTTT.

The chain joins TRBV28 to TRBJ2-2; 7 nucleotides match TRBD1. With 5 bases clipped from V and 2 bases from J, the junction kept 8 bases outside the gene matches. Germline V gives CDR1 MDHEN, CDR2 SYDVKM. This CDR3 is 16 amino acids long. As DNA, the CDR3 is TGTGCCAGCAGTCCGGTCCGGGACAGTAACACCGGGGAGCTGTTTTTT. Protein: CASSPVRDSNTGELFF.

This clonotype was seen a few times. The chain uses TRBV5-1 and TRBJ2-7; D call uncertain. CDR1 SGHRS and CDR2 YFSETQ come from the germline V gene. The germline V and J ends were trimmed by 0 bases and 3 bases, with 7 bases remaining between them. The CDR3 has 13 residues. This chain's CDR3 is CASSLAVGYEQYF. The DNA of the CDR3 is TGCGCCAGCAGCTTGGCCGTAGGCTACGAGCAGTACTTC.

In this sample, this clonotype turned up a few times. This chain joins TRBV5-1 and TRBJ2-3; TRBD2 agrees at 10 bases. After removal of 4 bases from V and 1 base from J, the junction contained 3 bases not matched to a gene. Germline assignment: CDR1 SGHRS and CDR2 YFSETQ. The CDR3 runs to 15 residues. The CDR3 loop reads CASSHGTSGTDTQYF. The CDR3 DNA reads TGCGCCAGCAGCCACGGGACTAGCGGCACAGATACGCAGTATTTT.

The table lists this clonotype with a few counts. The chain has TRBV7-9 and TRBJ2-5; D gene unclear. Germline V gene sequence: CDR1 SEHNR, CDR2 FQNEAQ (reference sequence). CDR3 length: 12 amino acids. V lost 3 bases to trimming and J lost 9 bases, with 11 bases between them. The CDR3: CASSFWASPQYF. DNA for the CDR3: TGTGCCAGCAGCTTCTGGGCCTCCCCCCAGTACTTC.

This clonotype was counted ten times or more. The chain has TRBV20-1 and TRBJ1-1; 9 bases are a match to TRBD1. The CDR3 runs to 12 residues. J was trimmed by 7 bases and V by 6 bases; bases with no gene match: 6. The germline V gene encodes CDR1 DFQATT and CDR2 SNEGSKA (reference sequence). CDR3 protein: CSANRGHGEAFF. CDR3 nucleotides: TGCAGTGCAAACAGGGGGCACGGTGAAGCTTTCTTT.

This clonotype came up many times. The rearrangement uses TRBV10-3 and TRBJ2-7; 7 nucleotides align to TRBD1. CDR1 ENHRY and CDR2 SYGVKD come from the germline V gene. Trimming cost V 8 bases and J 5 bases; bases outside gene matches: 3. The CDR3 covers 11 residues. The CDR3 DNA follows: TGTGCCATCGGAGACAGGGACGAGCAGTACTTC. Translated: CAIGDRDEQYF.

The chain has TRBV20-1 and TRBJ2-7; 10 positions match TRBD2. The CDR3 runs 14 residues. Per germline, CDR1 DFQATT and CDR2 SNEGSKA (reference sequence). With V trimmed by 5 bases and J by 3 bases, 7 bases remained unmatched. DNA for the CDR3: TGCAGTGCTCCCCTAGCGGGAGAGCTCTACGAGCAGTACTTC. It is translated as CSAPLAGELYEQYF.

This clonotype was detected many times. The CDR3: CASRGGTNEKLFF. Here the CDR3 DNA reads TGTGCCAGCCGTGGAGGGACTAATGAAAAACTGTTTTTT. This chain links TRBV2 with TRBJ1-4; D is unclear. The V gene's germline CDR1 is SNHLY and CDR2 FYNNEI. Between the trimmed V and J ends, which lost 8 bases and 2 bases, there was a span of 9 bases. This CDR3 contains 13 residues. Together with reference TRBV2 and TRBJ1-4, the CDR3 gives the full variable domain: EPEVTQTPSHQVTQMGQEVILRCVPISNHLYFYWYRQILGQKVEFLVSFYNNEISEKSEIFDDQFSVERPDGSNFTLKIRSTKLEDSAMYFCASRGGTNEKLFFGSGTQLSVL.

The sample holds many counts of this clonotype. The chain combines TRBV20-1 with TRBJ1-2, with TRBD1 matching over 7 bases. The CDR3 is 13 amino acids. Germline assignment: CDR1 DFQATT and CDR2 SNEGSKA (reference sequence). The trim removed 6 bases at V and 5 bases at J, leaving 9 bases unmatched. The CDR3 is CSARRDRVYGYTF. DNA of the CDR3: TGCAGTGCACGCCGGGACAGAGTATATGGCTACACCTTC.

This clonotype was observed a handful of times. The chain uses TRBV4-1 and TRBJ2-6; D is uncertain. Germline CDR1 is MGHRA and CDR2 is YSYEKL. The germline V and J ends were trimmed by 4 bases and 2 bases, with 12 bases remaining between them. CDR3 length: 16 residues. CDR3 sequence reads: CASSRQNSAGANVLTF. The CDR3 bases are TGCGCCAGCAGCCGCCAGAATTCCGCTGGGGCCAACGTCCTGACTTTC.

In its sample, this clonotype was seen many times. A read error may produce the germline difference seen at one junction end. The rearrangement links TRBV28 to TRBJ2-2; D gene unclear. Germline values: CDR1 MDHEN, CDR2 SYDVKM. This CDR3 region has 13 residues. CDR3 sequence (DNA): TGTGCCAGCAGTTTGGTGAACATCGGGGAGCTGTTTTTT. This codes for CASSLVNIGELFF.

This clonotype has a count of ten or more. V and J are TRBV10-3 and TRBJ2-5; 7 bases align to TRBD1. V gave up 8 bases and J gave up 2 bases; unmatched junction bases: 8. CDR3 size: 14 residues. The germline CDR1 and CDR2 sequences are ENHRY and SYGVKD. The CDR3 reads CAISSSTGQETQYF. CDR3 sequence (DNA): TGTGCCATCTCGTCGTCGACAGGGCAAGAGACCCAGTACTTC.

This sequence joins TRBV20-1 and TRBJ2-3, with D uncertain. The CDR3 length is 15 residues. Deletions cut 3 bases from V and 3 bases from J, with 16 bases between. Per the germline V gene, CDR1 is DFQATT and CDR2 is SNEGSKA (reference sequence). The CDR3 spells CSASEGRAGTDTQYF. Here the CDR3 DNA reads TGCAGTGCTAGTGAAGGCCGGGCTGGTACAGATACGCAGTATTTT.

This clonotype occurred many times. This chain's CDR3 is CASSPTSSGNEQFF. The DNA of the CDR3 is TGTGCCAGCAGCCCTACATCGTCGGGGAATGAGCAGTTCTTC. The J gene is TRBJ2-1, the V gene TRBV27, with D perhaps TRBD2 (5 bases). Germline-derived CDR1 and CDR2 are MNHEY and SMNVEV (reference sequence). The CDR3 contains 14 residues. The V and J ends lost 6 bases and 7 bases respectively, with 16 bases between them.

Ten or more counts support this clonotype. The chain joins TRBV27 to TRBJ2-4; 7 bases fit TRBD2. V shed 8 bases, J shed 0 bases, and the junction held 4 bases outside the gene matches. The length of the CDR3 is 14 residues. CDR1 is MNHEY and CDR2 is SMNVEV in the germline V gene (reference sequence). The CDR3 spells CASRGELAKNIQYF. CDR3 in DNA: TGTGCCAGCCGGGGGGAACTAGCCAAAAACATTCAGTACTTC.

The DNA for the CDR3 is TGTGCCAGCAGCAATGACAGGGGGCGACGCCAAGAGACCCAGTACTTC. It specifies CASSNDRGRRQETQYF. The J gene is TRBJ2-5, the V gene TRBV7-2; 10 nucleotides agree with TRBD1. The CDR3 has 16 residues. Germline V gives CDR1 SGHTA, CDR2 FQGNSA. With 5 bases clipped from V and 1 base from J, the junction kept 7 bases outside the gene matches.

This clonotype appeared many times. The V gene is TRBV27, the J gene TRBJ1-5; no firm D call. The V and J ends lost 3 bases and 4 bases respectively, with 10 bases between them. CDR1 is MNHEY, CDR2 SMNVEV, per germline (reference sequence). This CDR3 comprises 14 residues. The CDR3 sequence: CASSLGRYNQPQHF. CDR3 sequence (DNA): TGTGCCAGCAGTTTGGGTCGGTATAATCAGCCCCAGCATTTT.

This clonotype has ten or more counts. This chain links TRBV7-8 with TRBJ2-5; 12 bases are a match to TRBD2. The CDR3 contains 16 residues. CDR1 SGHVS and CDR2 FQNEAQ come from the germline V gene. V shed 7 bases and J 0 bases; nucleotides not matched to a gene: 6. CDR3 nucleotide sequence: TGTGCCAGCACCTTGACTAGCGGGAGTTACCAAGAGACCCAGTACTTC. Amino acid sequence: CASTLTSGSYQETQYF.

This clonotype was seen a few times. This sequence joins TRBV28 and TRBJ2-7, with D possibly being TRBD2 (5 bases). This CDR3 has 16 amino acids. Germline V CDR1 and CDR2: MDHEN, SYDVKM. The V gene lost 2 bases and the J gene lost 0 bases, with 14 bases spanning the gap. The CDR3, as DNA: TGTGCCAGCAGTTTACTTTTACCTACTAGCTCCTACGAGCAGTACTTC. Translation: CASSLLLPTSSYEQYF.

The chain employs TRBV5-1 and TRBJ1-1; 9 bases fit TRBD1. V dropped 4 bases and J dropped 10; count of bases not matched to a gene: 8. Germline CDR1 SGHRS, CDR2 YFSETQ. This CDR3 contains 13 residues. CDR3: CASSITGGEGAFF. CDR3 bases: TGCGCCAGCAGCATCACAGGGGGCGAGGGAGCTTTCTTT.